The text below deals with one T cell receptor beta chain. The antigen is not known. This sample is part of a study of T cell responses to AZD1222 COVID-19 vaccine. Study overall: Pooled together were second doses at about 4 or about 12 weeks.

The study, taken as a whole, reports: Donors were mostly white British, more females; clonal diversity possibly underestimated.

This CDR3 has 13 residues. The germline CDR1 and CDR2 sequences are PRHDT and FYEKMQ (reference sequence). V shed 5 bases, J shed 5 bases, and the junction held 5 bases outside the gene matches. TCRdb's copy holds only in-frame clones and misses some; the assay was immunoSEQ multiplex PCR. This table holds 150,000 to 200,000 clones, 85% to 90% found once. Source: peripheral blood, taken on day 0 of AZD1222 vaccination. J is TRBJ1-2 and V is TRBV13; 7 nucleotides agree with TRBD1. The receptor comes from an adult in good health. CDR3 loop: CASSHDREYGYTF. The CDR3 bases are TGTGCCAGCAGCCACGACAGGGAATATGGCTACACCTTC.